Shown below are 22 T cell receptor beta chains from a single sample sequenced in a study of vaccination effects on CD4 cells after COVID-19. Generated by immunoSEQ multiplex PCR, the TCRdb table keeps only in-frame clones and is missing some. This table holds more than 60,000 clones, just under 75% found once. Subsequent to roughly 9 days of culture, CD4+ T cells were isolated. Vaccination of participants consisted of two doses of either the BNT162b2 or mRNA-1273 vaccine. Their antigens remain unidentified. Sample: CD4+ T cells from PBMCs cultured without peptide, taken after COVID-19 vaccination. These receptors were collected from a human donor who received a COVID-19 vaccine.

CDR3 in amino acids: CASSQVQLAGGSETQYF. CDR3 bases: TGTGCCAGCAGCCAAGTTCAACTAGCGGGGGGCTCGGAGACCCAGTACTTC. The V gene is TRBV4-2, the J gene TRBJ2-5; 12 bases line up with TRBD2. With V trimmed by 1 base and J by 5 bases, 8 bases remained unmatched. The CDR3 length is 17 residues. CDR1 and CDR2 (germline): LGHNA, YNFKEQ.

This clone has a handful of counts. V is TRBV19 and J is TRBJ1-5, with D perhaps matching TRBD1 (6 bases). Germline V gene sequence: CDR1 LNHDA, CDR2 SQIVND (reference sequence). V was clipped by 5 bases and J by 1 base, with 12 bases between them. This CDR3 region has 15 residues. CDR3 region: CASSPQGTSNQPQHF. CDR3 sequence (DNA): TGTGCCAGTAGTCCGCAGGGGACAAGCAATCAGCCCCAGCATTTT.

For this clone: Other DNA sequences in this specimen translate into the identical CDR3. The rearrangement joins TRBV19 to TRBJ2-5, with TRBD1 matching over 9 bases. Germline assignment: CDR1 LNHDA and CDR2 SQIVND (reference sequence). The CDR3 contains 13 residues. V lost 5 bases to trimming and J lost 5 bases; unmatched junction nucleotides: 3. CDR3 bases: TGTGCCAGTAGTCGAGACAGGGGGGAGACCCAGTACTTC. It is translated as CASSRDRGETQYF.

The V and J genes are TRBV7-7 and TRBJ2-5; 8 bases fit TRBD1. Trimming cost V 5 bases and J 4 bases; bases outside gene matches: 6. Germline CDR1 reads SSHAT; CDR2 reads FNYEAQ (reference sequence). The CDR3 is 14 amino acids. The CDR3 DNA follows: TGTGCCAGCAGCCGGACAGGGCGACTAGAGACCCAGTACTTC. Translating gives CASSRTGRLETQYF.

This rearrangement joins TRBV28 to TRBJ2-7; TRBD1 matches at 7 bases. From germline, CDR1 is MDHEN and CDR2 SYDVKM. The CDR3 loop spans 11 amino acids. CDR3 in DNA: TGTGCGACAGGGAGCTCCTACGAGCAGTACGTC. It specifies CATGSSYEQYV.

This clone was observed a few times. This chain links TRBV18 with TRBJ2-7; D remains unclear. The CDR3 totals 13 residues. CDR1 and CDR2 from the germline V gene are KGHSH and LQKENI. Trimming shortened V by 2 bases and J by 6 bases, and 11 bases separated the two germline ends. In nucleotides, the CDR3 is TGTGCCAGCTCACCAAGGACCTCCAGCGAGCAGTACGTC. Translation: CASSPRTSSEQYV.

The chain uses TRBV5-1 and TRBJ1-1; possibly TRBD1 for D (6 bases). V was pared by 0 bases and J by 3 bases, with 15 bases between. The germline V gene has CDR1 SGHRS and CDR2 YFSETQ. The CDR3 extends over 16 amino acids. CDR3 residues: CASSLGPIKGDTEAFF. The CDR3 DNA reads TGCGCCAGCAGCTTGGGCCCGATTAAGGGGGACACTGAAGCTTTCTTT.

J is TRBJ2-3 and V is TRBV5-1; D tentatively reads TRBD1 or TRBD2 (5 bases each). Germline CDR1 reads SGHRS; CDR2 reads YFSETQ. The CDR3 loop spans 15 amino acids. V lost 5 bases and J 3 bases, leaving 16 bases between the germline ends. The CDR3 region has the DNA TGCGCCAGCAGTCATTCAGGGAGTGGGACAGATACGCAGTATTTT. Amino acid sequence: CASSHSGSGTDTQYF.

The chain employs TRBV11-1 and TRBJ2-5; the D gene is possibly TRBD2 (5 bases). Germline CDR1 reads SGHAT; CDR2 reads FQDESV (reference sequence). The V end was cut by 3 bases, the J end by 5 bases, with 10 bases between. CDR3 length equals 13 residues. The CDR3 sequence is CASSFGRGETQYF. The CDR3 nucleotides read TGTGCCAGCAGCTTTGGAAGAGGGGAGACCCAGTACTTC.

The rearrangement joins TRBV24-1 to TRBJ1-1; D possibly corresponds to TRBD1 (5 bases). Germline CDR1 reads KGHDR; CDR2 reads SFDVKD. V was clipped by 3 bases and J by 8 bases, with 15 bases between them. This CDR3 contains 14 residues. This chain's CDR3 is CATSDPRGTGEAFF. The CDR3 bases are TGTGCCACCAGTGATCCCCGCGGGACGGGGGAAGCTTTCTTT.

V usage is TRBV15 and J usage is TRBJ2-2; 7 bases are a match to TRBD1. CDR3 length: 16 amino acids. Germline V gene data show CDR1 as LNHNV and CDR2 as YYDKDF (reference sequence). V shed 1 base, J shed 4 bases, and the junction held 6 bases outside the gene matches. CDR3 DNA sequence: TGTGCCACCAGCAGAGTGCGACAGGGTGGCACCGGGGAGCTGTTTTTT. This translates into CATSRVRQGGTGELFF. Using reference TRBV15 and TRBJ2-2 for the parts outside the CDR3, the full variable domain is DAMVIQNPRYQVTQFGKPVTLSCSQTLNHNVMYWYQQKSSQAPKLLFHYYDKDFNNEADTPDNFQSRRPNTSFCFLDIRSPGLGDTAMYLCATSRVRQGGTGELFFGEGSRLTVL.

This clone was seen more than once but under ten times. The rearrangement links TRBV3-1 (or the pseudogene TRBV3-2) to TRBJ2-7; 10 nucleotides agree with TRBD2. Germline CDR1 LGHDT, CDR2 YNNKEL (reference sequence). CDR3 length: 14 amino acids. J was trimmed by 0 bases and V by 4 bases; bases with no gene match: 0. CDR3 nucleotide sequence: TGTGCCAGCAGCCCTAGCGGGAGCTCCTACGAGCAGTACGTC. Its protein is CASSPSGSSYEQYV.

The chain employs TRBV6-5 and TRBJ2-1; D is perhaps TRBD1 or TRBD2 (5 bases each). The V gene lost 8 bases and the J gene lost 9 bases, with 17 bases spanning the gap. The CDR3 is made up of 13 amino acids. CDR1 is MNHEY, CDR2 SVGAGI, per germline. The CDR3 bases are TGTGCCAGCTCTGGGGGTAAGCTTGGTGAGCAGTTCTTC. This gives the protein CASSGGKLGEQFF.

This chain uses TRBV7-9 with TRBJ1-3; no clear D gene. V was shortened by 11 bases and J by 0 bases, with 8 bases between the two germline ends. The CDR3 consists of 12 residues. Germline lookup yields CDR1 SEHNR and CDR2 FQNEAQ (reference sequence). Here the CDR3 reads CAGHSSGNTIYF. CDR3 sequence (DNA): TGTGCCGGGCACAGCTCTGGAAACACCATATATTTT.

This CDR3 reads CAWTVKGIYSGNTIYF. CDR3 nucleotide sequence: TGTGCCTGGACCGTAAAGGGGATTTACTCTGGAAACACCATATATTTT. The chain is built from TRBV30 and TRBJ1-3; a weak D match, TRBD1 (5 bases). The CDR3 has 16 residues. CDR1 is GTSNPN and CDR2 is SVGIG in the germline V gene (reference sequence). Trimming stripped 4 bases from V and 0 bases from J, with 16 bases between.

DNA of the CDR3: TGCGCCAGCAGTGAGTCCGCCGGGGGGGCCGGGGAGCTGTTTTTT. Translation gives CASSESAGGAGELFF. J is TRBJ2-2 and V is TRBV10-1, with TRBD2 identical over 8 bases. V gave up 0 bases and J gave up 6 bases; unmatched junction bases: 3. The CDR3 is 15 amino acids. Germline CDR1 reads WNHNN; CDR2 reads SYGVQD (reference sequence).

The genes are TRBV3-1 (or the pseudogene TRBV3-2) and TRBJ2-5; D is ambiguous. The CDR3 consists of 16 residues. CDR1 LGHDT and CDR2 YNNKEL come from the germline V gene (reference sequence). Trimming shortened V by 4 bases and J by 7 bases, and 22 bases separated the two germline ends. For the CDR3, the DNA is TGTGCCAGCAGCCCCTCACCAACAGCAGCGACTGGGACCCAGTACTTC. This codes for CASSPSPTAATGTQYF.

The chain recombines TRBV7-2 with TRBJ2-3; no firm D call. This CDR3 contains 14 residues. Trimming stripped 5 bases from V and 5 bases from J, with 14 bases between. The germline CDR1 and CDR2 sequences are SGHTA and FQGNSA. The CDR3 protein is CASSIGPTGDTQYF. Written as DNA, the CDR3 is TGTGCCAGCAGCATAGGACCTACGGGAGATACGCAGTATTTT.

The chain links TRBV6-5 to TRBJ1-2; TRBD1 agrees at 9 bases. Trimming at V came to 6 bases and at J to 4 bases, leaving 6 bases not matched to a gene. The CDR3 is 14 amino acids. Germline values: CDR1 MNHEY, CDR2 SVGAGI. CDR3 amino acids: CASRGTGPTYGYTF. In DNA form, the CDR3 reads TGTGCCAGCAGGGGGACAGGGCCTACCTATGGCTACACCTTC.

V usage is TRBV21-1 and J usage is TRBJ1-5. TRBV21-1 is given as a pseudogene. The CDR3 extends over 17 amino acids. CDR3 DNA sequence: TGTGCCAGCAGCAAAAACCCCCCCCGGGCTCTCAATCAGCCCCAGCATTTT. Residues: CASSKNPPRALNQPQHF.

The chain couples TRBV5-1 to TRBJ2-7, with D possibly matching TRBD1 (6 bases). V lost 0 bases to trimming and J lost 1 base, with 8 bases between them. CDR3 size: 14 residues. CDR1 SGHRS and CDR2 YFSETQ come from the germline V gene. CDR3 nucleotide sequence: TGCGCCAGCAGCTTGGGACAGGATTCCTACGAGCAGTACGTC. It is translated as CASSLGQDSYEQYV.

The chain's CDR3 is CAWRDPYSNQPQHF. The CDR3 DNA follows: TGTGCCTGGAGGGATCCTTATAGCAATCAGCCCCAGCATTTT. The chain recombines TRBV30 with TRBJ1-5; no reliable D call. This CDR3 is built from 14 residues. The V gene lost 3 bases and the J gene lost 0 bases, with 9 bases spanning the gap. Germline lookup yields CDR1 GTSNPN and CDR2 SVGIG (reference sequence).